These 25 T cell receptor beta chains share one sample of origin, sequenced in a study of T cells after yellow fever vaccination. TCRdb re-called the 5' RACE reads through MiXCR, storing one row per CDR3 protein. The table lists approximately 600,000 distinct CDR3 sequences, 9% to 15% of them singletons. Sequencing used PBMCs, obtained on the day of the yellow fever booster vaccination. Source of these receptors: a man younger than 45 who received the YFV17D yellow fever vaccine.

Many counts were recorded for this clonotype. The chain employs TRBV20-1 and TRBJ2-3; the match to TRBD1 covers 8 bases. The CDR3 sequence is 11 residues long. CDR1 DFQATT and CDR2 SNEGSKA come from the germline V gene (reference sequence). The CDR3 sequence is CSRGRTDTQYF. The CDR3 DNA reads TGCAGCAGGGGGCGCACAGATACGCAGTATTTT.

This clonotype appeared a few times. J is TRBJ2-1 and V is TRBV12-3 or TRBV12-4; D not resolved. This CDR3 contains 12 residues. V lost 3 bases and J 6 bases, leaving 6 bases between the germline ends. Written as DNA, the CDR3 is TGTGCCAGCAGTTTTTTCCCCAATGAGCAGTTCTTC. Its translation: CASSFFPNEQFF.

This clonotype was seen only a few times. The chain links TRBV30 to TRBJ2-7; tentative D call: TRBD1 (6 bases). Germline lookup yields CDR1 GTSNPN and CDR2 SVGIG (reference sequence). The CDR3 loop spans 13 amino acids. Trimming took 3 bases from V and 1 from J, leaving 10 bases between them. CDR3 protein: CAWSAGASYEQYF. Here the CDR3 DNA reads TGTGCCTGGAGCGCAGGGGCGTCCTACGAGCAGTACTTC. Looking up the rest from reference TRBV30 and TRBJ2-7 gives the full variable domain: SQTIHQWPATLVQPVGSPLSLECTVEGTSNPNLYWYRQAAGRGLQLLFYSVGIGQISSEVPQNLSASRPQDRQFILSSKKLLLSDSGFYLCAWSAGASYEQYFGPGTRLTVT.

This clonotype was detected once. The chain couples TRBV5-1 to TRBJ1-4; 9 bases fit TRBD1. Germline CDR1 is SGHRS and CDR2 is YFSETQ. This CDR3 has 18 amino acids. The J segment lost 5 bases and the V segment lost 3 bases, leaving 14 bases of the junction unmatched. The CDR3 nucleotides are TGCGCCAGCAGCTCCGGGACAGGGTCCGATATAAGGAATGAAAAACTGTTTTTT. It encodes CASSSGTGSDIRNEKLFF. Full variable domain (rest looked up from reference TRBV5-1 and TRBJ1-4): KAGVTQTPRYLIKTRGQQVTLSCSPISGHRSVSWYQQTPGQGLQFLFEYFSETQRNKGNFPGRFSGRQFSNSRSEMNVSTLELGDSALYLCASSSGTGSDIRNEKLFFGSGTQLSVL.

This clonotype was observed a handful of times. The rearrangement links TRBV7-2 to TRBJ2-7, with 12 bases that match TRBD2. V shed 1 base, J shed 4 bases, and the junction held 5 bases outside the gene matches. The CDR3 loop spans 16 amino acids. From germline, CDR1 is SGHTA and CDR2 FQGNSA. As DNA, the CDR3 is TGTGCCAGCAGCTTAGGGCCCGGGACTAGCGGGTACGAGCAGTACTTC. It yields the protein CASSLGPGTSGYEQYF.

This clonotype showed up just a few times. A read error may account for a junction end that differs from germline. The V call is TRBV5-1, the J call TRBJ2-1; a weak D match, TRBD2 (6 bases). Looked up from germline, CDR1 is SGHRS and CDR2 is YFSETQ. CDR3 size: 12 residues. The CDR3 DNA follows: TGCGCCAGCAGCCAGGGTGAAGGAGGGTATTTATTC. This sequence encodes CASSQGEGGYLF.

This chain joins TRBV4-3 and TRBJ2-5, with D possibly matching TRBD1 (6 bases). Germline values: CDR1 LGHNA, CDR2 YSLEER. Trimming cost V 1 base and J 6 bases, with 12 bases left between them. The CDR3 is made up of 14 amino acids. CDR3 amino acids: CASSQVGQIKTQYF. In DNA, the CDR3 is TGCGCCAGCAGCCAAGTGGGACAAATCAAGACCCAGTACTTC.

This clonotype came up a few times. The rearrangement joins TRBV20-1 to TRBJ2-1, with 7 nucleotides matching TRBD2. V lost 3 bases to trimming and J lost 5 bases; unmatched junction nucleotides: 7. The CDR3 is 14 amino acids. Germline lookup yields CDR1 DFQATT and CDR2 SNEGSKA (reference sequence). CDR3: CSARGGLVDNEQFF. Here the CDR3 DNA reads TGCAGTGCTAGGGGCGGACTAGTTGACAATGAGCAGTTCTTC.

Only a few counts were recorded for this clonotype. The genes are TRBV6-5 and TRBJ1-4; TRBD1 aligns across 9 bases. Trimming cost V 0 bases and J 7 bases; bases outside gene matches: 6. Per the germline V gene, CDR1 is MNHEY and CDR2 is SVGAGI. This CDR3 contains 16 residues. CDR3 loop: CASSYSGDRVGEKLFF. The CDR3 DNA reads TGTGCCAGCAGTTACTCGGGGGACAGGGTCGGTGAAAAACTGTTTTTT.

This chain joins TRBV5-1 and TRBJ1-6; 7 nucleotides align to TRBD1. V gave up 0 bases and J gave up 12 bases; unmatched junction bases: 6. This CDR3 has 14 amino acids. The germline V gene encodes CDR1 SGHRS and CDR2 YFSETQ. The CDR3 loop reads CASSLGDSRRPLHF. In DNA form, the CDR3 reads TGCGCCAGCAGCTTGGGGGACAGTCGCAGACCCCTCCACTTT.

In this sample, this clonotype turned up a few times. The CDR3 sequence is CATSRDNGRAGQYF. In DNA, the CDR3 is TGTGCCACCAGCAGAGATAATGGCAGGGCGGGTCAGTACTTC. The chain couples TRBV15 to TRBJ2-7, with D tentatively TRBD1 or TRBD2 (5 bases each). The CDR3 is 14 residues long. From germline, CDR1 is LNHNV and CDR2 YYDKDF (reference sequence). V shed 0 bases and J shed 10 bases, with 16 bases lying between them.

In this sample, this clonotype turned up a few times. The chain recombines TRBV5-4 with TRBJ2-2; 7 bases are a match to TRBD2. In germline, CDR1 is SGHNT, CDR2 YYREEE (reference sequence). The CDR3 sequence is 17 residues long. V shed 5 bases, J shed 3 bases, and the junction held 13 bases outside the gene matches. The CDR3 loop is CASSTGIGGSHTGELFF. In DNA, the CDR3 is TGTGCCAGCAGTACGGGGATAGGCGGGAGCCACACCGGGGAGCTGTTTTTT.

This clonotype was counted a few times. The chain combines TRBV15 with TRBJ2-2, with D unresolved. Between the trimmed V and J ends, which lost 3 bases and 0 bases, there was a span of 2 bases. This CDR3 comprises 13 residues. Germline lookup yields CDR1 LNHNV and CDR2 YYDKDF (reference sequence). The CDR3 reads CATSSTNTGELFF. The DNA of the CDR3 is TGTGCCACCAGCAGCACGAACACCGGGGAGCTGTTTTTT.

Only a few counts were recorded for this clonotype. This chain connects TRBV30 to TRBJ2-1; TRBD2 aligns across 14 bases. V was pared by 8 bases and J by 7 bases, with 7 bases of the junction left unmatched. Germline V CDR1 and CDR2: GTSNPN, SVGIG (reference sequence). The CDR3 extends over 14 amino acids. The CDR3 loop is CALGTSGGPNEQFF. In DNA form, the CDR3 reads TGTGCCCTAGGGACTAGCGGGGGTCCTAATGAGCAGTTCTTC.

V is TRBV6-2 or TRBV6-3 and J is TRBJ2-1; D is possibly TRBD2 (6 bases). Between the trimmed V and J ends, which lost 8 bases and 6 bases, there was a span of 32 bases. The length of the CDR3 is 19 residues. Germline CDR1 and CDR2: MNHEY and SVGEGT. The CDR3 reads CASFDLFSDSRGGINEQFF. CDR3 coding DNA: TGTGCCAGCTTTGACCTATTCTCAGACTCTCGGGGAGGAATCAATGAGCAGTTCTTC.

This clonotype showed up just a few times. The chain couples TRBV18 to TRBJ2-1, with D uncertain. V was cut by 8 bases and J by 0 bases, with 14 bases left in between. The CDR3 extends over 15 amino acids. From germline, CDR1 is KGHSH and CDR2 LQKENI. CDR3 DNA: TGTGCCAGCACCCGACTCGTGAGCTCCTACAATGAGCAGTTCTTC. Translation: CASTRLVSSYNEQFF.

The rearrangement joins TRBV7-2 to TRBJ2-7; 9 bases line up with TRBD1. V lost 2 bases, J lost 2 bases, and 4 bases stayed unmatched. From germline, CDR1 is SGHTA and CDR2 FQGNSA. CDR3 length: 15 residues. The CDR3, as DNA: TGTGCCAGCAGCTTATTCGGACAGGGGACCTACGAGCAGTACTTC. It yields the protein CASSLFGQGTYEQYF.

The chain uses TRBV6-6 and TRBJ2-5; perhaps TRBD2 as D (5 bases). CDR1 and CDR2 (germline): MNHNY, SVGAGI (reference sequence). The CDR3 runs 12 residues. Trimming pared 2 bases from V and 5 bases from J, leaving 6 bases between. CDR3 protein: CASSYTGETQYF. The CDR3 coding sequence is TGTGCCAGCAGTTACACGGGGGAGACCCAGTACTTC.

This clonotype was seen more than once but under ten times. The genes are TRBV30 and TRBJ2-7; weak D call: TRBD1 (6 bases). The CDR3 is made up of 13 amino acids. Germline values: CDR1 GTSNPN, CDR2 SVGIG (reference sequence). V lost 4 bases to trimming and J lost 5 bases, with 15 bases between them. The CDR3, as DNA: TGTGCCTGGACCAACAGGGCGCGGGACGAGCAGTACTTC. As protein: CAWTNRARDEQYF.

The sample holds a few counts of this clonotype. The chain has TRBV20-1 and TRBJ2-3, with 7 bases aligning to TRBD1. This CDR3 region has 14 residues. Unmatched junction bases numbered 8, after V lost 4 bases and J lost 4 bases. Germline CDR1 and CDR2: DFQATT and SNEGSKA (reference sequence). Written as DNA, the CDR3 is TGCAGTGCTACACCGGGACAGCGAGCAGATACGCAGTATTTT. Translated, it gives CSATPGQRADTQYF.

This chain uses TRBV12-3 or TRBV12-4 with TRBJ1-5, with D perhaps matching TRBD1 (5 bases). The CDR3 contains 15 residues. Trimming cost V 5 bases and J 4 bases, with 15 bases left between them. The CDR3 DNA sequence: TGTGCCAGCAGTCGGCTGGACACCCGTAATCAGCCCCAGCATTTT. This encodes CASSRLDTRNQPQHF.

This clonotype was counted a few times. This chain uses TRBV7-9 with TRBJ2-3; no clear D gene. Germline V gives CDR1 SEHNR, CDR2 FQNEAQ (reference sequence). V was pared by 7 bases and J by 4 bases, with 6 bases between. This CDR3 is 11 amino acids long. The CDR3 loop is CASKESDTQYF. In nucleotides, the CDR3 is TGTGCCAGCAAGGAATCAGATACGCAGTATTTT.

This clonotype was detected ten times or more. The rearrangement joins TRBV10-3 to TRBJ2-6, with no clear D. V was trimmed by 4 bases and J by 0 bases, leaving 10 bases between them. This CDR3 region has 16 residues. Germline V gene sequence: CDR1 ENHRY, CDR2 SYGVKD. Here the CDR3 DNA reads TGTGCCATCAGTGCTCATGGGGTCTCTGGGGCCAACGTCCTGACTTTC. This gives the protein CAISAHGVSGANVLTF.

This clonotype was seen a few times. The V and J genes are TRBV9 and TRBJ1-1, with 7 bases that match TRBD1. CDR1 is SGDLS, CDR2 YYNGEE, per germline. The CDR3 runs to 15 residues. With 4 bases clipped from V and 13 bases from J, the junction kept 19 bases outside the gene matches. The CDR3 is CASSPTQGPLGFCFF. The CDR3 nucleotides are TGTGCCAGCAGCCCAACACAGGGGCCGTTAGGTTTTTGTTTCTTT. Full variable domain (rest looked up from reference TRBV9 and TRBJ1-1): DSGVTQTPKHLITATGQRVTLRCSPRSGDLSVYWYQQSLDQGLQFLIQYYNGEERAKGNILERFSAQQFPDLHSELNLSSLELGDSALYFCASSPTQGPLGFCFFGQGTRLTVV.

This clonotype was seen at least ten times. This chain links TRBV10-3 with TRBJ2-5; D possibly corresponds to TRBD1 (6 bases). Per the germline V gene, CDR1 is ENHRY and CDR2 is SYGVKD. V was pared by 3 bases and J by 1 base, with 15 bases between. This CDR3 has 16 amino acids. CDR3 nucleotides: TGTGCCATCAGTGACGGCGACAGGTCCCGCCAAGAGACCCAGTACTTC. Protein sequence: CAISDGDRSRQETQYF.